These 11 T cell receptor beta chains came from one sample sequenced in a study of lymphopenia after photon versus proton radiotherapy. Data came from immunoSEQ multiplex PCR; TCRdb stores just in-frame clones and leaves some out. The sample contains about 4,500 clones, more than 60% of which appear only once. Sequencing used peripheral blood, obtained from a patient treated with proton-based radiotherapy. Receptors originate from an elderly man with esophageal cancer.

With respect to this clone: A much larger clone differs from this one at a single base, so this may be a read error. Within the sample, other DNA sequences also encode this same CDR3. CDR3 bases: TGCGCCAGCAGCGCGCGCGGGGGGGCGGGCTTAGCAGATACGCAGTATTTT. It yields the protein CASSARGGAGLADTQYF. V usage is TRBV9 and J usage is TRBJ2-3, with 9 positions matching TRBD2. Germline assignment: CDR1 SGDLS and CDR2 YYNGEE. The CDR3 covers 17 residues.

V usage is TRBV28 and J usage is TRBJ2-7; 7 nucleotides align to TRBD2. The CDR3 covers 15 residues. V lost 4 bases and J lost 0; bases outside the gene matches: 6. Germline V gene lookup returns CDR1 MDHEN and CDR2 SYDVKM. The CDR3, as DNA: TGTGCCAGCAGTTGGGGGGGAACCTTCTCCTACGAGCAGTACTTC. It encodes CASSWGGTFSYEQYF. The variable domain in full, with the rest retrieved from reference TRBV28 and TRBJ2-7, is DVKVTQSSRYLVKRTGEKVFLECVQDMDHENMFWYRQDPGLGLRLIYFSYDVKMKEKGDIPEGYSVSREKKERFSLILESASTNQTSMYLCASSWGGTFSYEQYFGPGTRLTVT.

The rearrangement joins TRBV5-5 to TRBJ2-7; TRBD2 might be the D (6 bases). V lost 1 base to trimming and J lost 0 bases, with 11 bases between them. The germline V gene has CDR1 SGHKS and CDR2 YYEKEE (reference sequence). The CDR3 is 15 residues long. The CDR3 bases are TGTGCCAGCAGCTTGTGGGACTCTTTCTCCTACGAGCAGTACTTC. It codes for CASSLWDSFSYEQYF.

This clone is judged medium-sized. For the CDR3, the DNA is TGTGCCAGCAGCGCTCCCGGGACAGGGGTTGAAAAACTGTTTTTT. Its translation is CASSAPGTGVEKLFF. V usage is TRBV7-9 and J usage is TRBJ1-4; 10 bases align to TRBD1. Germline-derived CDR1 and CDR2 are SEHNR and FQNEAQ (reference sequence). Trimming cost V 5 bases and J 7 bases; bases outside gene matches: 7. The CDR3 consists of 15 residues.

The J gene is TRBJ2-7, the V gene TRBV6-5; a weak D match, TRBD2 (5 bases). The V and J ends lost 1 base and 0 bases respectively, with 13 bases between them. Germline V gene data show CDR1 as MNHEY and CDR2 as SVGAGI. The CDR3 consists of 16 residues. Written as DNA, the CDR3 is TGTGCCAGCAGTTACTACGGGATTAGCGACTCCTACGAGCAGTACTTC. Translated: CASSYYGISDSYEQYF.

The CDR3 nucleotides are TGTGCCAGCAGTCGTATAGGGCTTGGGGAGCTGTTTTTT. Its protein is CASSRIGLGELFF. V gene TRBV7-2 combines with J gene TRBJ2-2; D unresolved. Trimming took off 6 bases at V and 8 bases at J, with 13 bases between the two ends. Germline CDR1 and CDR2: SGHTA and FQGNSA. There are 13 residues in the CDR3.

This clone came up a few times. The chain carries TRBV5-6 and TRBJ1-5; 9 positions match TRBD1. This CDR3 spans 16 amino acids. V shed 0 bases and J 7 bases; nucleotides not matched to a gene: 8. Germline V gene data show CDR1 as SGHDT and CDR2 as YYEEEE. CDR3 in DNA: TGTGCCAGCAGCTTGGGGGCGACAGGGGGGTTGCAGCCCCAGCATTTT. Translating gives CASSLGATGGLQPQHF.

This chain connects TRBV5-1 to TRBJ2-5; 7 bases align to TRBD2. This CDR3 contains 14 residues. Germline V gene sequence: CDR1 SGHRS, CDR2 YFSETQ. Trimming removed 4 bases from V and 2 bases from J; junction bases left unmatched: 5. The CDR3 DNA follows: TGCGCCAGCAGCCACGGGACTACTCAAGAGACCCAGTACTTC. Its protein product is CASSHGTTQETQYF.

The V gene is TRBV27, the J gene TRBJ2-5; TRBD2 agrees at 7 bases. CDR3 length: 14 residues. Germline lookup yields CDR1 MNHEY and CDR2 SMNVEV (reference sequence). With 6 bases clipped from V and 0 bases from J, the junction kept 4 bases outside the gene matches. The CDR3 is CASRGLADQETQYF. The CDR3 DNA is TGTGCCAGCAGGGGGCTAGCGGACCAAGAGACCCAGTACTTC.

The chain employs TRBV18 and TRBJ1-1, with D possibly TRBD1 on 5 matching bases. Trimming removed 1 base at V and 7 bases at J, with 10 bases between. The CDR3 sequence is 13 residues long. Germline-derived CDR1 and CDR2 are KGHSH and LQKENI. CDR3 DNA sequence: TGTGCCAGCTCACCACAAACCGACAGTGAAGCTTTCTTT. Translating gives CASSPQTDSEAFF.

This clone ranks as medium-sized. The chain carries TRBV28 and TRBJ1-2, with TRBD1 identical over 10 bases. J gave up 4 bases and V 1 base, and 18 bases lay outside the gene matches. The germline CDR1 and CDR2 sequences are MDHEN and SYDVKM. This CDR3 spans 20 amino acids. For the CDR3, the DNA is TGTGCCAGCAGTTTATTTGCCGTATGGGACAGGGGTAAAGGTGGCTATGGCTACACCTTC. As protein: CASSLFAVWDRGKGGYGYTF.